Listed below are T cell receptor beta chains from one sample, sequenced in a study of T-cell memory formation after mild COVID-19. TCRdb re-called the 5' RACE reads with MiXCR, one entry per CDR3 protein. Among 55,000 to 75,000 distinct CDR3 sequences listed, around 30% were seen once. Sequenced sample: PBMCs or a T cell subset sorted from them (not recorded which). These receptor sequences come from a man younger than 35 who had mild COVID-19 (a few samples of this study predate the infection). Cell type and time point are not known. Each CDR3 is given with its conserved first and last residue. D genes are given only for firm matches. Clone size appears in some rows only: once, few, many, or a class for an expanded clone.

DNA,CDR3,V,size,D,J
TGTGCCAGCAGCCAAGGTGCTAGCGGCCTCCAAGAGACCCAGTACTTC,CASSQGASGLQETQYF,TRBV4-2,NA,TRBD2,TRBJ2-5
TGTGCCAGCAGCGTAACCTACAGCCAGACCGGGGAGCTGTTTTTT,CASSVTYSQTGELFF,TRBV9,few,NA,TRBJ2-2
TGCAGCGCCTTTGGGACAGGGGGAAGCGGTACGCAGTATTTT,CSAFGTGGSGTQYF,TRBV29-1,medium-sized,TRBD1,TRBJ2-3
TGTGCCAGCCAAACCTCTCGAGGCACCTCCTACAATGAGCAGTTCTTC,CASQTSRGTSYNEQFF,TRBV19,few,NA,TRBJ2-1
TGTGCCAGCAGCTTATGGGACAGCTCCTATAATTCACCCCTCCACTTT,CASSLWDSSYNSPLHF,TRBV7-2,NA,TRBD1,TRBJ1-6
TGTGCCAGCAACGACAGGGGAAACTCCTACGAGCAGTACTTC,CASNDRGNSYEQYF,TRBV7-2,few,TRBD1,TRBJ2-7
TGTGCCACCAGCAGCGGGACTAGCGGGGGCCCCGGATACAATGAGCAGTTCTTC,CATSSGTSGGPGYNEQFF,TRBV15,few,TRBD2,TRBJ2-1
TGTGCCAGCAGCTTCAACCCAAGGACAGGGGGCAACACCATATATTTT,CASSFNPRTGGNTIYF,TRBV7-9,few,TRBD1,TRBJ1-3
TGCGCCAGCAGCCCGCAAGACAGGGGAGATACGCAGTATTTT,CASSPQDRGDTQYF,TRBV4-3,NA,TRBD1,TRBJ2-3
TGTGCCAGCAGCCAGGGACTGGAACAGTACTTC,CASSQGLEQYF,TRBV4-2,NA,NA,TRBJ2-7
TGTGCCAGCAGCCCGGAACAGGGGGAAAAACTGTTTTTT,CASSPEQGEKLFF,TRBV4-2,NA,TRBD1,TRBJ1-4
TGCGCCAGCAGCCAGGAGGGACAGGCGGCTGAAGCTTTCTTT,CASSQEGQAAEAFF,TRBV4-1,NA,TRBD1,TRBJ1-1
TGTGCCAGCAGCCCCCCCCAACGCTCCTACGAGCAGTACTTC,CASSPPQRSYEQYF,TRBV5-4,NA,NA,TRBJ2-7
TGCAGTGCTACACTCCAGGGGGCCAGTGAAAAACTGTTTTTT,CSATLQGASEKLFF,TRBV20-1,few,TRBD1,TRBJ1-4
TGCGCCAGCAGCTCAGGACTAGCGGGGGGCGAGCAGTTCTTC,CASSSGLAGGEQFF,TRBV5-1,NA,TRBD2,TRBJ2-1
TGTGCCAGCAGCACAACTACCCGGGACTCCACCTATAATTCACCCCTCCACTTT,CASSTTTRDSTYNSPLHF,TRBV7-8,medium-sized,NA,TRBJ1-6
TGTGCCAGCATCCAGTATACCGGGGAGCTGTTTTTT,CASIQYTGELFF,TRBV12-3/TRBV12-4,few,NA,TRBJ2-2
TGTGCCAGCAGTGACGGATCAGGGGGCGGAAACATTCAGTACTTC,CASSDGSGGGNIQYF,TRBV6-4,NA,TRBD1,TRBJ2-4
TGTGCCAGCAGCGTGGTAGCGGGGAGCACAGATACGCAGTATTTT,CASSVVAGSTDTQYF,TRBV9,many,TRBD2,TRBJ2-3
TGTGCCAGCAGCCCCGGGACAGCTAGCACAGATACGCAGTATTTT,CASSPGTASTDTQYF,TRBV4-2,few,TRBD1,TRBJ2-3
TGTGCCATCAATCCCCGGGACAGGGATCAAGAGACCCAGTACTTC,CAINPRDRDQETQYF,TRBV10-3,many,TRBD1,TRBJ2-5
TGCGCCAGCAGCCAAGGGACAGGGACCTACGAGCAGTACTTC,CASSQGTGTYEQYF,TRBV4-3,few,TRBD1,TRBJ2-7
TGTGCCAGTAGCTCACAAAGGGGCGTCGCTGCCGGGGAGCTGTTTTTT,CASSSQRGVAAGELFF,TRBV19,few,NA,TRBJ2-2
TGCGCCAGCAGCTTAATCCACAGGGGGGGCACAGATACGCAGTATTTT,CASSLIHRGGTDTQYF,TRBV5-1,few,TRBD1,TRBJ2-3
TGTGCCAGCAGGGGAAGCTACAGGGAGGGGAACACTGAAGCTTTCTTT,CASRGSYREGNTEAFF,TRBV2,NA,NA,TRBJ1-1
TGTGCCAGCAGTGAATCGGAGAACACTGAAGCTTTCTTT,CASSESENTEAFF,TRBV6-4,NA,NA,TRBJ1-1
TGTGCCATCAGCAACTTACAGGGATGGTATGGCTACACCTTC,CAISNLQGWYGYTF,TRBV10-3,NA,NA,TRBJ1-2
TGTGCCAGCAGCTTAGAAGGTCCCCGATTCCCCAATGAGCAGTTCTTC,CASSLEGPRFPNEQFF,TRBV7-9,few,NA,TRBJ2-1
TGTGCCAGCAGCCTAATGGGGGCCCGGGACGGCAAAGAGACCCAGTACTTC,CASSLMGARDGKETQYF,TRBV12-3/TRBV12-4,many,NA,TRBJ2-5
TGTGCCAGCAGGAAGAGACTAGCGGGGGTCCAAGAGACCCAGTACTTC,CASRKRLAGVQETQYF,TRBV3-1,few,TRBD2,TRBJ2-5
TGTGCCAGCTCCCTACAGGGGGACGGCACAGATACGCAGTATTTT,CASSLQGDGTDTQYF,TRBV18,NA,TRBD1,TRBJ2-3
TGTGCCAGTAGTAAGTTTGACAGCTACACAGATACGCAGTATTTT,CASSKFDSYTDTQYF,TRBV19,few,NA,TRBJ2-3
TGCGCCAGCAGCCAGGAGGGAGTCAGAAACATTCAGTACTTC,CASSQEGVRNIQYF,TRBV4-3,NA,NA,TRBJ2-4